Presented here are 27 T cell receptor beta chains from one specimen sequenced in a study of T cell responses to AZD1222 COVID-19 vaccine. This table comes from immunoSEQ multiplex PCR, and its TCRdb copy is limited to in-frame clones, with some not included. The table lists approximately 180,000 clones, 85% to 90% of them singletons. The source material was peripheral blood, sampled on day 0 of AZD1222 vaccination. These receptors were collected from an adult in good health.

The V gene is TRBV28, the J gene TRBJ2-2, with D possibly TRBD1 on 6 matching bases. Trimming took 5 bases from V and 0 from J, leaving 16 bases between them. The CDR3 has 17 amino acids. Germline CDR1 is MDHEN and CDR2 is SYDVKM. CDR3 coding DNA: TGTGCCAGCAGTCTTTCAGGGGTTTCCGCGAACACCGGGGAGCTGTTTTTT. Translating it yields CASSLSGVSANTGELFF.

The chain joins TRBV6-6 to TRBJ1-4; weak D call: TRBD1 (6 bases). The ends were cut back, 7 bases at V and 1 base at J, with 13 bases in the middle. Germline V CDR1 and CDR2: MNHNY, SVGAGI (reference sequence). This CDR3 contains 15 residues. The CDR3 DNA is TGTGCCAGCATGAGGGGGGAGAGAACTAATGAAAAACTGTTTTTT. Protein product: CASMRGERTNEKLFF.

The chain recombines TRBV6-5 with TRBJ1-3, with D possibly TRBD1 on 5 matching bases. Per germline, CDR1 MNHEY and CDR2 SVGAGI. V lost 2 bases and J 4 bases, leaving 9 bases between the germline ends. This CDR3 region has 14 residues. The CDR3 DNA reads TGTGCCAGCAGTTACGGGACGGGGGGAAACACCATATATTTT. Protein: CASSYGTGGNTIYF.

The rearrangement links TRBV20-1 to TRBJ1-4; D is perhaps TRBD1 (6 bases). The CDR3 contains 13 residues. V was shortened by 3 bases and J by 8 bases, with 13 bases between the two germline ends. In germline, CDR1 is DFQATT, CDR2 SNEGSKA (reference sequence). The CDR3 DNA reads as TGCAGTGCTAGTTTCCCAGGGGTCGAAAAACTGTTTTTT. The encoded protein is CSASFPGVEKLFF.

This chain joins TRBV11-2 and TRBJ1-3, with D tentatively TRBD1 (5 bases). The V end was cut by 1 base, the J end by 6 bases, with 10 bases between. From germline, CDR1 is SGHAT and CDR2 FQNNGV. The CDR3 is 14 amino acids. CDR3 in amino acids: CASSLAGTLNTIYF. The CDR3 DNA is TGTGCCAGCAGCTTAGCCGGGACGTTAAACACCATATATTTT.

The chain has TRBV2 and TRBJ2-3; TRBD1 matches at 7 bases. Germline V lookup: CDR1 SNHLY, CDR2 FYNNEI. V lost 6 bases to trimming and J lost 5 bases; unmatched junction nucleotides: 8. This CDR3 is 14 amino acids long. The CDR3 is CASRETGSKDTQYF. Here the CDR3 DNA reads TGTGCCAGCAGGGAGACAGGGTCCAAAGATACGCAGTATTTT.

This clone has more than one count but fewer than ten. This chain joins TRBV10-3 and TRBJ1-2; D remains ambiguous. The CDR3 is 14 residues long. CDR1 ENHRY and CDR2 SYGVKD come from the germline V gene. V lost 10 bases and J 8 bases, leaving 23 bases between the germline ends. The CDR3 DNA reads as TGTGCCACCCGCGAGGAGGACGGGATCCAGGGCTACACCTTC. Translation: CATREEDGIQGYTF.

This chain uses TRBV5-3 with TRBJ2-7; 9 bases match TRBD1. TRBV5-3 is treated as an ORF (open reading frame) with a function not yet certain. V shed 0 bases and J 4 bases; nucleotides not matched to a gene: 5. This CDR3 comprises 15 residues. In nucleotides, the CDR3 is TGTGCCAGAAGCTTGGGGGGACAGGGTGAGTACGAGCAGTACTTC. Translating it yields CARSLGGQGEYEQYF.

The rearrangement links TRBV30 to TRBJ1-6, with a possible D match to TRBD1 (5 bases). The CDR3 has 11 residues. Germline lookup yields CDR1 GTSNPN and CDR2 SVGIG (reference sequence). With 4 bases removed from V and 11 bases from J, the gap between germline ends came to 9 bases. The CDR3 sequence is CAWKTETPLHF. The CDR3 coding sequence is TGTGCCTGGAAGACAGAAACACCCCTCCACTTT.

The chain recombines TRBV29-1 with TRBJ1-6, with D possibly matching TRBD1 (5 bases). V gave up 2 bases and J gave up 7 bases, with 9 bases separating them. The CDR3 spans 13 residues. From germline, CDR1 is SQVTM and CDR2 ANQGSEA. The CDR3 DNA reads as TGCAGCGTTGAACTGGGGCGGAATTCACCCCTCCACTTT. Amino acids: CSVELGRNSPLHF.

The chain employs TRBV29-1 and TRBJ2-5; the D is unclear. The CDR3 runs 13 residues. The germline V gene has CDR1 SQVTM and CDR2 ANQGSEA. V lost 0 bases to trimming and J lost 2 bases, with 7 bases between them. This chain's CDR3 is CSVEDQVQETQYF. Written as DNA, the CDR3 is TGCAGCGTTGAAGATCAGGTGCAAGAGACCCAGTACTTC.

This sequence joins TRBV28 and TRBJ2-5; D is undetermined. Trimming removed 1 base at V and 1 base at J, with 7 bases between. The CDR3 sequence is 14 residues long. CDR1 is MDHEN, CDR2 SYDVKM, per germline. The CDR3 is CASSLYGTQETQYF. Written as DNA, the CDR3 is TGTGCCAGCAGTTTATATGGTACCCAAGAGACCCAGTACTTC.

The chain combines TRBV7-2 with TRBJ2-3; D is uncertain. Germline CDR1 and CDR2: SGHTA and FQGNSA. The germline V and J ends were trimmed by 5 bases and 5 bases, with 17 bases remaining between them. The CDR3 is 15 amino acids. The CDR3 loop reads CASSPQFTARDTQYF. In nucleotides, the CDR3 is TGTGCCAGCAGCCCCCAATTCACGGCCCGAGATACGCAGTATTTT.

The chain is built from TRBV27 and TRBJ2-5; 10 bases are a match to TRBD1. V lost 6 bases to trimming and J lost 3 bases; unmatched junction nucleotides: 7. The length of the CDR3 is 15 residues. Germline CDR1 and CDR2: MNHEY and SMNVEV (reference sequence). In DNA, the CDR3 is TGTGCCAGCAGACCGATAGGGACAGGGGAAGAGACCCAGTACTTC. It specifies CASRPIGTGEETQYF.

This clone was observed a handful of times. V and J are TRBV3-1 (or the pseudogene TRBV3-2) and TRBJ2-3; 7 bases are a match to TRBD1. The germline V gene encodes CDR1 LGHDT and CDR2 YNNKEL (reference sequence). V dropped 5 bases and J dropped 3; count of bases not matched to a gene: 8. This CDR3 region has 15 residues. CDR3 sequence: CASSSTGMGTDTQYF. CDR3 nucleotides: TGTGCCAGCAGCTCGACAGGGATGGGGACAGATACGCAGTATTTT.

V gene TRBV28 combines with J gene TRBJ1-2, with D maybe TRBD1 (5 bases). The CDR3 loop spans 13 amino acids. Per the germline V gene, CDR1 is MDHEN and CDR2 is SYDVKM. V gave up 2 bases and J gave up 3 bases, with 7 bases separating them. This CDR3 is CASSLGADYGYTF. The CDR3 nucleotides are TGTGCCAGCAGTTTAGGGGCGGACTATGGCTACACCTTC.

The chain employs TRBV9 and TRBJ1-2; D ambiguous. The CDR3 has 12 residues. Trimming took 0 bases from V and 8 from J, leaving 8 bases between them. The germline CDR1 and CDR2 sequences are SGDLS and YYNGEE. DNA of the CDR3: TGTGCCAGCAGCGTAGCGGGGAGAGGCTACACCTTC. This codes for CASSVAGRGYTF.

The chain has TRBV28 and TRBJ2-3; D possibly corresponds to TRBD2 (6 bases). CDR1 and CDR2 from the germline V gene are MDHEN and SYDVKM. The CDR3 runs 15 residues. V was trimmed by 4 bases and J by 0 bases, leaving 11 bases between them. The CDR3 nucleotides read TGTGCCAGCAGTTCCGGGAGATTAAGCACAGATACGCAGTATTTT. Protein: CASSSGRLSTDTQYF.

V and J are TRBV19 and TRBJ2-3, with 10 bases that match TRBD2. The V segment lost 2 bases and the J segment 6 bases; nucleotides outside the gene matches: 5. The CDR3 is 15 amino acids. Germline loops: CDR1 LNHDA, CDR2 SQIVND (reference sequence). Written as DNA, the CDR3 is TGTGCCAGTAGTATATTAGCGGGGGGTCAGGATACGCAGTATTTT. This encodes CASSILAGGQDTQYF.

The rearrangement joins TRBV5-4 to TRBJ2-3; TRBD2 might be the D (5 bases). The V and J ends lost 1 base and 3 bases respectively, with 15 bases between them. Germline loops: CDR1 SGHNT, CDR2 YYREEE (reference sequence). This CDR3 contains 16 residues. The CDR3 DNA sequence: TGTGCCAGCAGCTTGTCCGGGGTTGGTAGAACAGATACGCAGTATTTT. Protein sequence: CASSLSGVGRTDTQYF.

V is TRBV5-4 and J is TRBJ1-3, with unresolved D. Between the trimmed V and J ends, which lost 0 bases and 1 base, there was a span of 14 bases. The germline V gene encodes CDR1 SGHNT and CDR2 YYREEE (reference sequence). The CDR3 has 17 residues. The CDR3: CASSLGPARGSGNTIYF. The DNA of the CDR3 is TGTGCCAGCAGCTTGGGCCCCGCGCGGGGTTCTGGAAACACCATATATTTT.

The chain joins TRBV7-2 to TRBJ2-5; 10 bases align to TRBD2. CDR1 is SGHTA and CDR2 is FQGNSA in the germline V gene. This CDR3 has 15 residues. With 4 bases clipped from V and 4 bases from J, the junction kept 6 bases outside the gene matches. The CDR3 nucleotides read TGTGCCAGCAGCTCTACTAGCGGGGTACTAGAGACCCAGTACTTC. Translation: CASSSTSGVLETQYF.

This chain connects TRBV10-3 to TRBJ1-1, with D uncertain. This CDR3 region has 15 residues. The germline gives CDR1 ENHRY, CDR2 SYGVKD. V lost 6 bases, J lost 2 bases, and 16 bases lay in between. The CDR3: CAIRGLGSRNTEAFF. CDR3 in DNA: TGTGCCATCAGGGGTTTGGGGAGCCGAAACACTGAAGCTTTCTTT.

The V and J genes are TRBV19 and TRBJ2-2, with 8 nucleotides matching TRBD1. The CDR3 length is 16 residues. The germline V gene encodes CDR1 LNHDA and CDR2 SQIVND (reference sequence). The V gene end was trimmed by 5 bases and the J gene end by 0 bases; junction bases not matched to a gene: 5. CDR3 coding DNA: TGTGCCAGTAGTCCCCGGACAGGGACGAACACCGGGGAGCTGTTTTTT. Translating it yields CASSPRTGTNTGELFF.

As for this clone: This sample also contains other DNA sequences that code for the same CDR3. The chain joins TRBV7-2 to TRBJ1-5; perhaps TRBD1 as D (6 bases). Deletions cut 5 bases from V and 2 bases from J, with 13 bases between. The CDR3 length is 15 residues. Germline V lookup: CDR1 SGHTA, CDR2 FQGNSA. The CDR3 spells CASSSQGSGNQPQHF. The CDR3 DNA follows: TGTGCCAGCAGCAGCCAGGGGTCGGGCAATCAGCCCCAGCATTTT.

The V call is TRBV6-5, the J call TRBJ1-2; 9 bases fit TRBD1. This CDR3 is 15 amino acids long. With 2 bases clipped from V and 0 bases from J, the junction kept 1 base outside the gene matches. Germline V gives CDR1 MNHEY, CDR2 SVGAGI. The CDR3 protein is CASSYDRGANYGYTF. In DNA form, the CDR3 reads TGTGCCAGCAGTTACGACAGGGGGGCTAACTATGGCTACACCTTC.

The DNA of the CDR3 is TGTGCCAGCAGCTTAAACAGGAGGGACGGTCAGCCCCAGCATTTT. This gives the protein CASSLNRRDGQPQHF. The genes are TRBV7-9 and TRBJ1-5; TRBD1 might be the D (5 bases). The CDR3 is 15 residues long. Trimming took off 2 bases at V and 6 bases at J, with 14 bases between the two ends. Germline V gene lookup returns CDR1 SEHNR and CDR2 FQNEAQ (reference sequence).